This paragraph covers one TCR beta chain sequence. Its antigen is as yet unknown. The entry originates in a study of shared clonotypes between healthy human individuals. As for the study in general: Every donor yielded three CD4 naive, three CD4 memory, two CD8 naive and one CD8 memory plate. Study-level points and caveats: Generation probability values for non-shared clonotypes were lower than those for clonotypes shared by all four donors. Sequencing depth was predicted to influence how clonotypes are shared among donors.

V was clipped by 5 bases and J by 3 bases, with 13 bases between them. This CDR3 comprises 15 residues. The germline V gene has CDR1 KGHSH and CDR2 LQKENI. Source study methods: ImmunoSEQ only sent back junction sequences with no quality scores, so filtering was done differently. Sequencing used immunoSEQ multiplex PCR; TCRdb keeps in-frame clones, though not all of them. That table supplies the V and J calls and clone size; D and trimming were determined from the DNA. The sample lists 2 million to 2.5 million clones; 80% to 95% were seen once. This TCR was sampled from a young man in good health. Some clones in this sample may be carry-over from other donors' samples. Sequenced material: naive CD4+ T cells from PBMCs. Subset defined: CD45RA+ positively selected. The genes are TRBV18 and TRBJ1-4; D unresolved. This CDR3 reads CASSSRADANEKLFF. As DNA, the CDR3 is TGTGCCAGCTCATCTCGGGCAGACGCTAATGAAAAACTGTTTTTT. The full variable domain, rest sourced from reference TRBV18 and TRBJ1-4, is NAGVMQNPRHLVRRRGQEARLRCSPMKGHSHVYWYRQLPEEGLKFMVYLQKENIIDESGMPKERFSAEFPKEGPSILRIQQVVRGDSAAYFCASSSRADANEKLFFGSGTQLSVL.